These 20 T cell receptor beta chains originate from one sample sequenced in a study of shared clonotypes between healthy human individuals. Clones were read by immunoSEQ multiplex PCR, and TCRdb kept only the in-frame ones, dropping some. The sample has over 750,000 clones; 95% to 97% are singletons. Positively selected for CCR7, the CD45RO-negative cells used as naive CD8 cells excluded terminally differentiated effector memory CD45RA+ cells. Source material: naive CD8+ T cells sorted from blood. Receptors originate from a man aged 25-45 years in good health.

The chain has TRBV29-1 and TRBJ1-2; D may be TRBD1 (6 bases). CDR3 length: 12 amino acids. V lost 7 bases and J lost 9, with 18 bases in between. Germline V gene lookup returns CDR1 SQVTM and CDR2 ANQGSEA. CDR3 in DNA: TGCAGCGGGACAGAGGAGACCGGGAGCTACACCTTC. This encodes CSGTEETGSYTF.

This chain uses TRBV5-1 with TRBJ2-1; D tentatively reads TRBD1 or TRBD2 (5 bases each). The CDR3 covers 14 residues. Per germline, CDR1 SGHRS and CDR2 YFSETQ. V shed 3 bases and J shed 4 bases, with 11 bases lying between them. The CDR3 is CASSWGPTYNEQFF. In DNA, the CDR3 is TGCGCCAGCAGCTGGGGACCTACTTACAATGAGCAGTTCTTC.

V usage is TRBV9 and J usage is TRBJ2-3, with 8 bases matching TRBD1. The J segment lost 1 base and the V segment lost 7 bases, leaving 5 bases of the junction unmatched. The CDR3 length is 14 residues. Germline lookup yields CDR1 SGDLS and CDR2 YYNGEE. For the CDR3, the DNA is TGTGCCAGCGACAGGGGTTTTGGCACAGATACGCAGTATTTT. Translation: CASDRGFGTDTQYF.

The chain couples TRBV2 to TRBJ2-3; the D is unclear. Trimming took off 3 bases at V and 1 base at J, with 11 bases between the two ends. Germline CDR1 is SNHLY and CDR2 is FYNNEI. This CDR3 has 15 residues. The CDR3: CASSEPAVRTDTQYF. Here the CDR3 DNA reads TGTGCCAGCAGTGAGCCGGCGGTCCGCACAGATACGCAGTATTTT. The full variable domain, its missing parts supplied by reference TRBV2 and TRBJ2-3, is EPEVTQTPSHQVTQMGQEVILRCVPISNHLYFYWYRQILGQKVEFLVSFYNNEISEKSEIFDDQFSVERPDGSNFTLKIRSTKLEDSAMYFCASSEPAVRTDTQYFGPGTRLTVL.

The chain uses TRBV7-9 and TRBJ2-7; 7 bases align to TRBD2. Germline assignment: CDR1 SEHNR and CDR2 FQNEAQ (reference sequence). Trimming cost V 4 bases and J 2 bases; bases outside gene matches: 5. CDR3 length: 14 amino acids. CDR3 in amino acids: CASSSAGVTYEQYF. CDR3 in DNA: TGTGCCAGCAGCTCCGCGGGGGTAACCTACGAGCAGTACTTC.

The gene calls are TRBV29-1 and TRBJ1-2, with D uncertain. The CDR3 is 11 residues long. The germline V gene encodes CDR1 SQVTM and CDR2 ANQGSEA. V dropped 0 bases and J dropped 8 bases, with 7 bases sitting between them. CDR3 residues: CSVEEELGYTF. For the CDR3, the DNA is TGCAGCGTTGAAGAGGAACTGGGCTACACCTTC.

Here the CDR3 reads CAWSFTSEAFF. CDR3 nucleotide sequence: TGTGCCTGGAGTTTTACGAGTGAAGCTTTCTTT. The chain combines TRBV30 with TRBJ1-1, with D hard to call. The length of the CDR3 is 11 residues. In germline, CDR1 is GTSNPN, CDR2 SVGIG (reference sequence). V lost 2 bases, J lost 7 bases, and 8 bases lay in between. Together with reference TRBV30 and TRBJ1-1, the CDR3 gives the full variable domain: SQTIHQWPATLVQPVGSPLSLECTVEGTSNPNLYWYRQAAGRGLQLLFYSVGIGQISSEVPQNLSASRPQDRQFILSSKKLLLSDSGFYLCAWSFTSEAFFGQGTRLTVV.

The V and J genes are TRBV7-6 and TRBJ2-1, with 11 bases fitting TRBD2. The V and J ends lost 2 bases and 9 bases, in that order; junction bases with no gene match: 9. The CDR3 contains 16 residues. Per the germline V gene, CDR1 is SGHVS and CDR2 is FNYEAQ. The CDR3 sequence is CASSLMTSGNNAEQFF. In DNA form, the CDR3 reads TGTGCCAGCAGCTTAATGACTAGCGGGAACAATGCTGAGCAGTTCTTC.

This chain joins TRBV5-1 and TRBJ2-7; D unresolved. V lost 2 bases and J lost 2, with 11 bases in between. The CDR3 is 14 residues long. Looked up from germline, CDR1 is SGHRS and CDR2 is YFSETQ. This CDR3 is CASSFGSLAYEQYF. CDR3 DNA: TGCGCCAGCAGCTTTGGGTCCCTTGCCTACGAGCAGTACTTC.

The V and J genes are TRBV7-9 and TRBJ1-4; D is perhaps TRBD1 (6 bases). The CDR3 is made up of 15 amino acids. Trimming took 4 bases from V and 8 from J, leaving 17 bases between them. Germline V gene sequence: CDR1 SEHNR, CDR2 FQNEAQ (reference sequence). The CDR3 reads CASSSGGRGGEKLFF. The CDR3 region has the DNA TGTGCCAGCAGCTCCGGCGGCAGGGGAGGGGAAAAACTGTTTTTT.

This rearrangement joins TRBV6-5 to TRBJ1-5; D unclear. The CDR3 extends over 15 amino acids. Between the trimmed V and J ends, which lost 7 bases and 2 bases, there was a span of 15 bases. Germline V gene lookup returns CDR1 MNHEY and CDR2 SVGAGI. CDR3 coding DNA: TGTGCCAGCAATAAGGGAGGGATTCGCAATCAGCCCCAGCATTTT. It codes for CASNKGGIRNQPQHF.

The CDR3 sequence: CASSLMAYQETQYF. CDR3 in DNA: TGTGCCAGCAGTTTAATGGCGTACCAAGAGACCCAGTACTTC. This rearrangement joins TRBV27 to TRBJ2-5; D is ambiguous. V was shortened by 2 bases and J by 0 bases, with 7 bases between the two germline ends. CDR3 size: 14 residues. The germline gives CDR1 MNHEY, CDR2 SMNVEV (reference sequence).

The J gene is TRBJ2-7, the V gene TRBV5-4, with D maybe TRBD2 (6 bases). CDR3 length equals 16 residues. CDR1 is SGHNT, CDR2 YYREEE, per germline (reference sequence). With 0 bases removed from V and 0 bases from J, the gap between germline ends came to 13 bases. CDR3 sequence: CASSLEAGSSSYEQYF. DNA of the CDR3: TGTGCCAGCAGCTTGGAGGCGGGATCTAGCTCCTACGAGCAGTACTTC.

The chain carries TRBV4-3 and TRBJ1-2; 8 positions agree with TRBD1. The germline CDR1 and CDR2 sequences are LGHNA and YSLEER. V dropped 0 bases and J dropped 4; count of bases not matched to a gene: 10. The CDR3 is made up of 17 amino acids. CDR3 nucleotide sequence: TGCGCCAGCAGCCAAGACCGACCGACAGGGGTGACCTATGGCTACACCTTC. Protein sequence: CASSQDRPTGVTYGYTF.

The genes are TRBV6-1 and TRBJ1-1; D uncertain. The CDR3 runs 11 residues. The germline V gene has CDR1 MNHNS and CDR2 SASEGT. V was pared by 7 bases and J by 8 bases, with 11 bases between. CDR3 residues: CASTVYYEAFF. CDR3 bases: TGTGCCAGCACCGTATACTACGAAGCTTTCTTT.

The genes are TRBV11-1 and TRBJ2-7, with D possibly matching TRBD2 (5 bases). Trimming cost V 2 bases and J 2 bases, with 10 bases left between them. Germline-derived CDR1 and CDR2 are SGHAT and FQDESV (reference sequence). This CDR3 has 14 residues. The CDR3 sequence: CASSLWRKTYEQYF. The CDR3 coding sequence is TGTGCCAGCAGCTTATGGAGGAAAACCTACGAGCAGTACTTC.

The CDR3 DNA reads as TGTGCCAGCACCTTAGGGCCTGGGGCTGAAGCTTTCTTT. As protein: CASTLGPGAEAFF. V gene TRBV9 combines with J gene TRBJ1-1; no clear D. Trimming removed 6 bases at V and 6 bases at J, with 15 bases between. The germline CDR1 and CDR2 sequences are SGDLS and YYNGEE. The length of the CDR3 is 13 residues.

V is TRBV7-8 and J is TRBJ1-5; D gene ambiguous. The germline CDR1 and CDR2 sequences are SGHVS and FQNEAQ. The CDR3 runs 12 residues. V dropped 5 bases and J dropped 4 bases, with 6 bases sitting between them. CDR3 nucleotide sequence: TGTGCCAGCAGCCCTAGTAATCAGCCCCAGCATTTT. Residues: CASSPSNQPQHF.

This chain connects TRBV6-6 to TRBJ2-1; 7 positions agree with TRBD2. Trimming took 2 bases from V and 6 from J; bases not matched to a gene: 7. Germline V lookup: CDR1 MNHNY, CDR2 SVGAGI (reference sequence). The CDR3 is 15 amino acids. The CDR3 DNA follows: TGTGCCAGCAGTTACGCGGGAGAGTCTATCAATGAGCAGTTCTTC. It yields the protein CASSYAGESINEQFF.

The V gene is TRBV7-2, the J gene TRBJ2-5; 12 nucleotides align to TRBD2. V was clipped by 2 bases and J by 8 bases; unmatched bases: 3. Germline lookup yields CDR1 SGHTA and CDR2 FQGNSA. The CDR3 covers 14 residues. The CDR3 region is CASSLRLAGATQYF. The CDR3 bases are TGTGCCAGCAGCTTACGACTAGCGGGAGCTACCCAGTACTTC.